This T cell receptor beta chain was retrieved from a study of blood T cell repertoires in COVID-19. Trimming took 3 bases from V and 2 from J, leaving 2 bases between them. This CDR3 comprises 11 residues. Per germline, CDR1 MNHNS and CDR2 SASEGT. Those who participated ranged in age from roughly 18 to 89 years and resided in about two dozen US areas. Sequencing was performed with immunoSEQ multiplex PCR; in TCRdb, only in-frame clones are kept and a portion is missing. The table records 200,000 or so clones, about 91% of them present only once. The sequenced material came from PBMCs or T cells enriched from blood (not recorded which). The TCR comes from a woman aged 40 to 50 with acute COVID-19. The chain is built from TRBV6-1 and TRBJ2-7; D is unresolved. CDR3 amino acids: CASSDTYEQYF. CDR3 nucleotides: TGTGCCAGCAGTGACACCTACGAGCAGTACTTC.